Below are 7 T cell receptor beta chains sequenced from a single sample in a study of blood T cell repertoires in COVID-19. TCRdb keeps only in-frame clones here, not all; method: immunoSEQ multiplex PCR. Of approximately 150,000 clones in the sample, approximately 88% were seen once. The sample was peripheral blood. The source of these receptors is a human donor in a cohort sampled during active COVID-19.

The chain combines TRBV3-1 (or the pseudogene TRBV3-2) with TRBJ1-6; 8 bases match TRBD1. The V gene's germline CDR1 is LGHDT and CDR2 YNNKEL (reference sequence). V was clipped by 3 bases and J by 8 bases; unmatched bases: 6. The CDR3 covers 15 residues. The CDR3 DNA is TGTGCCAGCAGCCACTGGACAGGGCTGGATTCACCCCTCCACTTT. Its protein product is CASSHWTGLDSPLHF.

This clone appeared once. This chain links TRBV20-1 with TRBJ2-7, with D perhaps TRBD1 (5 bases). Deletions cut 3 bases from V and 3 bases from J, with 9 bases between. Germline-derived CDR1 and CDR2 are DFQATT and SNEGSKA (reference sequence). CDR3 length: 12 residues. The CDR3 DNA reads TGCAGTGCTAGTCCAACAGGCTACGAGCAGTACTTC. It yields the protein CSASPTGYEQYF.

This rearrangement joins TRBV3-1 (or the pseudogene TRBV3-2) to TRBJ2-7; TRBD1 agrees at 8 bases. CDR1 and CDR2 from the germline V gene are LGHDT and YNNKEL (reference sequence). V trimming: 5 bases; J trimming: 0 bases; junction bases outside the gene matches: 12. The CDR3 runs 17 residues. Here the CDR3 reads CASSSAMGQANSYEQYF. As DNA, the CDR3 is TGTGCCAGCAGCTCCGCTATGGGACAGGCAAACTCCTACGAGCAGTACTTC.

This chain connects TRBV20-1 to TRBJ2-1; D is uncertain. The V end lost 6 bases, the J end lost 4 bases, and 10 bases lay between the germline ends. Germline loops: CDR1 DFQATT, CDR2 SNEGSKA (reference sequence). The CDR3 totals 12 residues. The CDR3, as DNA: TGCAGTGCGAGTCAGTTATACAATGAGCAGTTCTTC. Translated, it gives CSASQLYNEQFF.

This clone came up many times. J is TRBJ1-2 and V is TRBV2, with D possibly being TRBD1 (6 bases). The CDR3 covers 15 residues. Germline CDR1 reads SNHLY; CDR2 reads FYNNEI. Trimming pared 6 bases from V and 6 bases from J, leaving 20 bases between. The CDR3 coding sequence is TGTGCCAGCAGCCTCTCAAACCCTGACAGGAATGGCTACACCTTC. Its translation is CASSLSNPDRNGYTF. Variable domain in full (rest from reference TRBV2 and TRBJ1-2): EPEVTQTPSHQVTQMGQEVILRCVPISNHLYFYWYRQILGQKVEFLVSFYNNEISEKSEIFDDQFSVERPDGSNFTLKIRSTKLEDSAMYFCASSLSNPDRNGYTFGSGTRLTVV.

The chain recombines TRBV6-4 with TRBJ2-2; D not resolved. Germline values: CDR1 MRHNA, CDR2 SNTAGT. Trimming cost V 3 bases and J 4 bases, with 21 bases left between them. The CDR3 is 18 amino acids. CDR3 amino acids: CASSDVYSRNRPTGELFF. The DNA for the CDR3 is TGTGCCAGCAGTGATGTGTACTCCAGGAACCGACCCACCGGGGAGCTGTTTTTT.

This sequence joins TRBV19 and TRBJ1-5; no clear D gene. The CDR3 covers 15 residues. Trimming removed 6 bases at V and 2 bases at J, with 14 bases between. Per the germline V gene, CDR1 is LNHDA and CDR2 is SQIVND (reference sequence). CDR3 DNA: TGTGCCAGTAGCTTAGGCGGTAACGGCAATCAGCCCCAGCATTTT. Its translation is CASSLGGNGNQPQHF.